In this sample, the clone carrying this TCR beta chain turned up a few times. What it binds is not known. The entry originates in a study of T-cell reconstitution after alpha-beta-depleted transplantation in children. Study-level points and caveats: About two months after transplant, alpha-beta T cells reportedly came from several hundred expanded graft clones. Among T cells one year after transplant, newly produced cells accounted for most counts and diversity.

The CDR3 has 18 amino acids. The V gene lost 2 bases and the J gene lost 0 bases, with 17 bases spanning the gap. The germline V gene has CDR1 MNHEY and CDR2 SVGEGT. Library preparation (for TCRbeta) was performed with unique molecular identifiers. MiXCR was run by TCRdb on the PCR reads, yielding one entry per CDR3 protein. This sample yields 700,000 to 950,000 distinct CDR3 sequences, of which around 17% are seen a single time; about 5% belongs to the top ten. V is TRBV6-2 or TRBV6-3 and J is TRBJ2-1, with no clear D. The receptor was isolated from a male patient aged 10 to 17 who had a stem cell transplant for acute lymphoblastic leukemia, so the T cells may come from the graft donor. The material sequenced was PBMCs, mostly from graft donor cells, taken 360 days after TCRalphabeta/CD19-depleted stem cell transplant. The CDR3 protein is CASSYNVGATRSYNEQFF. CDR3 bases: TGTGCCAGCAGTTACAACGTCGGAGCGACACGCTCCTACAATGAGCAGTTCTTC.